This section outlines one TCR beta chain sequence together with its context. The data are from a study of CD8 T cells in Susac syndrome. V lost 1 base, J lost 5 bases, and 11 bases lay in between. The germline CDR1 and CDR2 sequences are MNHNS and SASEGT. The CDR3 spans 14 residues. Random hexamers served to reverse transcribe roughly 0.5 to 1 ug RNA. The authors amplified TCR beta CDR3 across 54 Vbeta and 13 Jbeta using immunoSEQ multiplex PCR. TCRdb re-derived calls from the immunoSEQ multiplex PCR reads in MiXCR, one entry per CDR3 protein. Seen here are 56,000 or so distinct CDR3 sequences, approximately 95% observed once, and the top ten hold 0.75%.

The J gene is TRBJ2-5, the V gene TRBV6-1, with D hard to call. Material for sequencing was CD8+ T cells from PBMCs. The clonotype comes from a human donor with Susac syndrome. The chain's CDR3 is CASSEVGLGETQYF. The CDR3 region has the DNA TGTGCCAGCAGTGAAGTGGGATTAGGGGAGACCCAGTACTTC.